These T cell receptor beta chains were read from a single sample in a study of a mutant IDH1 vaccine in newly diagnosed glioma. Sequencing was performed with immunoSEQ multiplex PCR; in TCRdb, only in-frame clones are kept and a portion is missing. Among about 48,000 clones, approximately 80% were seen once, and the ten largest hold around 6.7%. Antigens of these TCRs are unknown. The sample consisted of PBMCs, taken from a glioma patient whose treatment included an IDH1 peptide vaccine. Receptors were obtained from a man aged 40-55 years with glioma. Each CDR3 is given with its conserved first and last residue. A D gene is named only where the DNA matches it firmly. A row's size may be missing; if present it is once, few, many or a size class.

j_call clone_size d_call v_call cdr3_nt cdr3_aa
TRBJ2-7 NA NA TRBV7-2 TGTGCCAGCAGCGCAAATACAGGACTGCTCTACGAGCAGTACTTC CASSANTGLLYEQYF
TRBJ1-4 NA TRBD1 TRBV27 TGTGCCAGCAGTTCAAGACAACAGGGGAAGGCTAATGAAAAACTGTTTTTT CASSSRQQGKANEKLFF
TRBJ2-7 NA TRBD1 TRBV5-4 TGTGCCAGCAGCGCTGGACAGGGGGCCTACGAGCAGTACTTC CASSAGQGAYEQYF
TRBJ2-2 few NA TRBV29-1 TGCAGCGTTGAAGATCAGGGGGAGCTGTTTTTT CSVEDQGELFF
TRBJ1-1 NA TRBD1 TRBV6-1 TGTGCCAGCGGAGGGACAGGGGGGTTGTGGGCTTTCTTT CASGGTGGLWAFF
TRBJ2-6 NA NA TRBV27 TGTGCCAGCACCGCCCACGACGGTTACTCTGGGGCCAACGTCCTGACTTTC CASTAHDGYSGANVLTF
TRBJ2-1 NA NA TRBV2 TGTGCCAGCAGTGACGAGGGTATCAATGAGCAGTTCTTC CASSDEGINEQFF
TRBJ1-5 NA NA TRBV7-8 TGTGCCAGCAGCTTAGCGGGAGCCCCCAATCAGCCCCAGCATTTT CASSLAGAPNQPQHF
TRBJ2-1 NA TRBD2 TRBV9 TGTGCCAGCAGCGACGGGGGGGGGCTCTACAATGAGCAGTTCTTC CASSDGGGLYNEQFF
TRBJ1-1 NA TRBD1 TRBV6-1 TGTGCCAGCAGTGAACCCGGGACAGGCGATCAAGCTTTCTTT CASSEPGTGDQAFF
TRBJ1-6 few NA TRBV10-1 TGCGCCAGCAGTGAGTTGCAGAATTCACCCCTCCACTTT CASSELQNSPLHF
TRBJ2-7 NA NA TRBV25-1 TGTGCCAGCAGTGAAGTGGGCAGGGTAGTGGAGCAGTACTTC CASSEVGRVVEQYF
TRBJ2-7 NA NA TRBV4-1 TGCGCCAGCAGCCAAGGGACAGCCTCGGACGAGCAGTACTTC CASSQGTASDEQYF
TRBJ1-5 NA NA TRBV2 TGTGCCAGCATGGGCAGCGTTAGGGATCAGCCCCAGCATTTT CASMGSVRDQPQHF
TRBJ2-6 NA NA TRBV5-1 TGCGCCAGCAGCTTGGTCTGGCAGCTCTCTGGGGCCAACGTCCTGACTTTC CASSLVWQLSGANVLTF
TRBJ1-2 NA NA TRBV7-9 TGTGCCAGCAGCCATGGCGGTGCAGCTAACTATGGCTACACCTTC CASSHGGAANYGYTF
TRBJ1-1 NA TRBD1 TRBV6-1 TGTGCCAGCAGTCTGGGACAGGGGGCGCGGACTGAAGCTTTCTTT CASSLGQGARTEAFF
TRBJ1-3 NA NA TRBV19 TGTGCCAGCCAGGAGACAGGAAGATTTGTCACCATATATTTT CASQETGRFVTIYF
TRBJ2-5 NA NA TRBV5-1 TGCGCCAGCAGCCCCTCCTTGGCGGGGGCAGAGACCCAGTACTTC CASSPSLAGAETQYF
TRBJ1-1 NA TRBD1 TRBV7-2 TGTGCCAGCAGCCGAGAATTCAGGGGGACTGAAGCTTTCTTT CASSREFRGTEAFF
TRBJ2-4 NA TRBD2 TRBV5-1 TGCGCCAGCAGCGGAGACGGGGGGAAAAACATTCAGTACTTC CASSGDGGKNIQYF
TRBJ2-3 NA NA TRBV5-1 TGCGCCAGTTCTCCGGGGGCGGGGGACACAGATACGCAGTATTTT CASSPGAGDTDTQYF
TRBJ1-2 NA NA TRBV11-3 TGTGCCAGCAGCTTAGGAACGGACTCGGACTACACCTTC CASSLGTDSDYTF
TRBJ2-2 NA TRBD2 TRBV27 TGTGCCAGCAGTTTGTATCGGGGGGCCGGGGAGCTGTTTTTT CASSLYRGAGELFF
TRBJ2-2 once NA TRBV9 TGTGCCAGCAGCCGAGAGGGCAGGTTGAACACCGGGGAGCTGTTTTTT CASSREGRLNTGELFF
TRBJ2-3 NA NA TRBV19 TGTGCCAGTAGGTTGAGTGGGGATACGCAGTATTTT CASRLSGDTQYF
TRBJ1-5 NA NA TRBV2 TGTGCCAGCAGTGATGCGGGGAATCAGGAACAGCCCCAGCATTTT CASSDAGNQEQPQHF
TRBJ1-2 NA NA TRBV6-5 TGTGCCAGCAGTTACCCGCAGGGTTGGGGCTACACCTTC CASSYPQGWGYTF
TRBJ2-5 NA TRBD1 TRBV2 TGTGCCAGCAGAATAACAGGGGGCCTTCAAGAGACCCAGTACTTC CASRITGGLQETQYF
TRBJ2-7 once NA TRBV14 TGTGCCAGCAGCCGCTCCTCCCGGTACGAGCAGTACTTC CASSRSSRYEQYF
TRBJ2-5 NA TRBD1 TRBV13 TGTGCCAGCAGCGGCCACCCGGGCAGGGGGCAATCGGAGACCCAGTACTTC CASSGHPGRGQSETQYF
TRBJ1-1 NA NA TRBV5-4 TGTGCCAGCAGCCAGACGGGTGGGTCCGCGGCAGCTTTCTTT CASSQTGGSAAAFF
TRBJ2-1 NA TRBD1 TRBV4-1 TGCGCCAGCAGCCAATCAGGACAGGGTCCTCTTAATGAGCAGTTCTTC CASSQSGQGPLNEQFF
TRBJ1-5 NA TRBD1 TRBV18 TGTGCCAGCTCACCGGACAGGGGGACAAATCAGCCCCAGCATTTT CASSPDRGTNQPQHF
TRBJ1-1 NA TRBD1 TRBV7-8 TGTGCCAGCAGCTGGGGACAGGGCAGGAACACTGAAGCTTTCTTT CASSWGQGRNTEAFF
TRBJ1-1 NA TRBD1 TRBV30 TGTGCCTACCGCGACAGGGGGCTAGACGTAGCTGAAGCTTTCTTT CAYRDRGLDVAEAFF
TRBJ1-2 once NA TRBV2 TGTGCCAGCAGATTGGACGGGACCGCCCAAAACTATGGCTACACCTTC CASRLDGTAQNYGYTF
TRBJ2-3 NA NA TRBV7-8 TGTGCCAGCAGCTTAGCGGGGGCTACCACAGATACGCAGTATTTT CASSLAGATTDTQYF
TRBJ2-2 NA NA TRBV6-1 TGTGCCAGCAGTGCCCCGGACAGAGTCGCCGGGGAGCTGTTTTTT CASSAPDRVAGELFF
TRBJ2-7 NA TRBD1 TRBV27 TGTGCCAGCAGTTTAACTGGACAGGGCAGCTACGAGCAGTACTTC CASSLTGQGSYEQYF
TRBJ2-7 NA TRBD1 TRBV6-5 TGTGCCAGCAGGACAGGGAAATACGAGCAGTACTTC CASRTGKYEQYF
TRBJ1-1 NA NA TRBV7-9 TGTGCCAGCAGCTTAGTGTCCCAGGGCCCCTTGAACACTGAAGCTTTCTTT CASSLVSQGPLNTEAFF
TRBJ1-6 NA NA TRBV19 TGTGCCAGTAGTATACAGGGAGCACAGGTTAATTCACCCCTCCACTTT CASSIQGAQVNSPLHF
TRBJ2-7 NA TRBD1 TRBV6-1 TGTGCCAGCAGGGACAGGCTCCACAATCCTTACGAGCAGTACTTC CASRDRLHNPYEQYF
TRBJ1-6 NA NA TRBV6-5 TGTGCCAGCAGTCTTTCGGACGCTGATTCACCCCTCCACTTT CASSLSDADSPLHF
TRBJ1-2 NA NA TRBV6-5 TGTGCCAGCAGCAAGTTTTTAATCTATGGCTACACCTTC CASSKFLIYGYTF
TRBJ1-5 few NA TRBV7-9 TGTGCCAGCAGCTTAGGCCAGGGCGGTCAGCCCCAGCATTTT CASSLGQGGQPQHF
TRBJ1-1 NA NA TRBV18 TGTGCCAGCTCGCCTCAACGGGGAGACAACACTGAAGCTTTCTTT CASSPQRGDNTEAFF
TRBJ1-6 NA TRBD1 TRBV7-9 TGTGCCAGCAGCTCGGGACAGGGGTATTCACCCCTCCACTTT CASSSGQGYSPLHF
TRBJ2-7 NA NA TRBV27 TGTGCCAGCAGTACGACCGGATACTACGAGCAGTACTTC CASSTTGYYEQYF
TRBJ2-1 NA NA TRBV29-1 TGCAGCGTTTTGACTTACAATGAGCAGTTCTTC CSVLTYNEQFF
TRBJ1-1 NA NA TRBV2 TGTGCCAGCAGTGAATGGAGGCCGTCGGAAGCTTTCTTT CASSEWRPSEAFF
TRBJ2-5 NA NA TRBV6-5 TGTGCCAGCAGTTACGCCGTCTGGGAGACCCAGTACTTC CASSYAVWETQYF
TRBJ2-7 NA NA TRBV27 TGTGCCAGCAGTTATAACGGGGACTCCTACGAGCAGTACTTC CASSYNGDSYEQYF
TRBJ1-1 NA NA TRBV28 TGTGCCAGCAGTTTAGCCTGGAAGAACACTGAAGCTTTCTTT CASSLAWKNTEAFF
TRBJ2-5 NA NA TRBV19 TGTGCCAGTAGTCACAGGTTAAACCTTTGGGACCAAGAGACCCAGTACTTC CASSHRLNLWDQETQYF